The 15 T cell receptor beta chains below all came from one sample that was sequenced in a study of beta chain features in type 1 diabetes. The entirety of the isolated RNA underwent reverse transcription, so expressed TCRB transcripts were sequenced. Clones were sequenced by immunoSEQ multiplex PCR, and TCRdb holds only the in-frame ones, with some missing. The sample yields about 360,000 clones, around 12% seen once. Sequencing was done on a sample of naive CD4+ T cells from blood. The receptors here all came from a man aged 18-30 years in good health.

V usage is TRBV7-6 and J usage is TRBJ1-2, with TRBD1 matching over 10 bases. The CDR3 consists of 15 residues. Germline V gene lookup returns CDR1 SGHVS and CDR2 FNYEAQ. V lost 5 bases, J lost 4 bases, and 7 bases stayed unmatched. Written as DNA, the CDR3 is TGTGCCAGCAGCAAGACAGGGGGCGGCGGCTATGGCTACACCTTC. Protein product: CASSKTGGGGYGYTF. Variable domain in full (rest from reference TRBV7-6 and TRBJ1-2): GAGVSQSPRYKVTKRGQDVALRCDPISGHVSLYWYRQALGQGPEFLTYFNYEAQQDKSGLPNDRFSAERPEGSISTLTIQRTEQRDSAMYRCASSKTGGGGYGYTFGSGTRLTVV.

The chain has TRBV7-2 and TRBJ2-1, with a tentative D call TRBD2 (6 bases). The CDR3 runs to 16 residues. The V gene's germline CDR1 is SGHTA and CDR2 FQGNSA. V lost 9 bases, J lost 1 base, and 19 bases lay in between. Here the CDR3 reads CASIPGGVPSYNEQFF. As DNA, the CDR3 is TGTGCCAGTATCCCCGGAGGGGTCCCTTCCTACAATGAGCAGTTCTTC.

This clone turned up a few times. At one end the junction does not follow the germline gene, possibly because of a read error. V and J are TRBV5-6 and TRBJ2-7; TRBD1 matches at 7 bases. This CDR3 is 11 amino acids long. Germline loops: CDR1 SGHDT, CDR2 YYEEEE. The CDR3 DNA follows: TGTGCCAGCAGCCGACAGGGCAGGTCGCACTTC. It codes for CASSRQGRSHF.

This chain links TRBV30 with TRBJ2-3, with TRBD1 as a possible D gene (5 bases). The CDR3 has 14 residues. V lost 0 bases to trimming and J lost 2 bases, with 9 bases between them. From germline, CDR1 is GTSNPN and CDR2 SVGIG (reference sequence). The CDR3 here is CAWSVGQSTDTQYF. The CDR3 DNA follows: TGTGCCTGGAGTGTGGGGCAGTCCACAGATACGCAGTATTTT. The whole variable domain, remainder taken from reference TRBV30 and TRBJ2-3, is SQTIHQWPATLVQPVGSPLSLECTVEGTSNPNLYWYRQAAGRGLQLLFYSVGIGQISSEVPQNLSASRPQDRQFILSSKKLLLSDSGFYLCAWSVGQSTDTQYFGPGTRLTVL.

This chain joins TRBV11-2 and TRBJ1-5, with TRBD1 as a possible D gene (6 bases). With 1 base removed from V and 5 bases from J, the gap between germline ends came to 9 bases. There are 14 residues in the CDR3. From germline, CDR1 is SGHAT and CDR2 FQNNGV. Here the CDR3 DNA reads TGTGCCAGCAGCTTAGTTGCAGGGGATCAGCCCCAGCATTTT. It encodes CASSLVAGDQPQHF.

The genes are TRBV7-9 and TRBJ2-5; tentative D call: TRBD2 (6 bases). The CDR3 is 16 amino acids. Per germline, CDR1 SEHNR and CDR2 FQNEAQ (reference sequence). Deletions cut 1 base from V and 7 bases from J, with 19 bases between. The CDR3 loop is CASSLVPRDLMGTQYF. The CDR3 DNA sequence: TGTGCCAGCAGCTTAGTTCCGCGGGATCTGATGGGGACCCAGTACTTC.

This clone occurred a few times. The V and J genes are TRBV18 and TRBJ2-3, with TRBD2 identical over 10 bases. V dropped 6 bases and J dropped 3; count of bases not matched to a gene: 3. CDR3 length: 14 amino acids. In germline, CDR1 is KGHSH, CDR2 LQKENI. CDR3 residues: CASSRTSGTDTQYF. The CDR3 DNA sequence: TGTGCCAGCTCGCGGACTAGCGGAACAGATACGCAGTATTTT.

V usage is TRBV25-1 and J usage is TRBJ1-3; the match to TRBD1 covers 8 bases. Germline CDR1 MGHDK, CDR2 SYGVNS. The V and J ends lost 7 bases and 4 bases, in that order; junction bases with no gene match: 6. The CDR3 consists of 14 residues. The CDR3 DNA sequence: TGTGCCAGCACCCCCTGGACAGGGGGAAACACCATATATTTT. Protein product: CASTPWTGGNTIYF.

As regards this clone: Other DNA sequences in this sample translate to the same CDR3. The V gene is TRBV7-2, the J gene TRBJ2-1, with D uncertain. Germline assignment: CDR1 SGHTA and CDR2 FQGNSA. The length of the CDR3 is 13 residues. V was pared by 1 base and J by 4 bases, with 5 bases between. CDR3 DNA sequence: TGTGCCAGCAGCTTAGGGCAATACAATGAGCAGTTCTTC. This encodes CASSLGQYNEQFF.

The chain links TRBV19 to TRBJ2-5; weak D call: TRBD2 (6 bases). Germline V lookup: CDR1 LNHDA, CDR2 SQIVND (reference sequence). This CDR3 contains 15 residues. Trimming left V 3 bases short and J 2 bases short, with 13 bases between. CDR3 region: CASSIGGYTQETQYF. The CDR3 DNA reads TGTGCCAGTAGTATCGGGGGATACACTCAAGAGACCCAGTACTTC.

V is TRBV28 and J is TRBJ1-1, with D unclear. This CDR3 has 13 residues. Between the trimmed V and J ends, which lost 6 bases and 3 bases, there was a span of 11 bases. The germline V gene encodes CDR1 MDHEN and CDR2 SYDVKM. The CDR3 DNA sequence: TGTGCCAGCAGGCCCGACATGTACACTGAAGCTTTCTTT. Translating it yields CASRPDMYTEAFF.

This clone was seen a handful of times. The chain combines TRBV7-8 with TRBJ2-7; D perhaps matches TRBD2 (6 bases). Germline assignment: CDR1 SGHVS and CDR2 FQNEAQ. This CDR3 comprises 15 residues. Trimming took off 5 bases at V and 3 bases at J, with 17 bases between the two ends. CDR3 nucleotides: TGTGCCAGCAGCCGGATTAGCGGACTCCTCTACGAGCAGTACTTC. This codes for CASSRISGLLYEQYF.

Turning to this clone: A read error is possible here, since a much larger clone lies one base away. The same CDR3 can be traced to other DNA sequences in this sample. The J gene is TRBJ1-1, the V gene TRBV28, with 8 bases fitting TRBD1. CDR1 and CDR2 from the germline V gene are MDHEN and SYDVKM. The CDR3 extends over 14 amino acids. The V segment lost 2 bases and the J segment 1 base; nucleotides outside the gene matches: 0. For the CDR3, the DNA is TGTGCCAGCAGTTTAGGACAGGGGAACACTGAAGCTTTCTTT. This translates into CASSLGQGNTEAFF.

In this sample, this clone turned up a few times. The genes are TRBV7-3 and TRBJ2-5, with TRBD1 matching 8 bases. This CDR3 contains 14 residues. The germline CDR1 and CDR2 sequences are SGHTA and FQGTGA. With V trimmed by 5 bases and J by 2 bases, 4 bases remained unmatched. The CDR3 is CASSPGTGQETQYF. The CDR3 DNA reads TGTGCCAGCAGCCCCGGGACAGGACAAGAGACCCAGTACTTC.

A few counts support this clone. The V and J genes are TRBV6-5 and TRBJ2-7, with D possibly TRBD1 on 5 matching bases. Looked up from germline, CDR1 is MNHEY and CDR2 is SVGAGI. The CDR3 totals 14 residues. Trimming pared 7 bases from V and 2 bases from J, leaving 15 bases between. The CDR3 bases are TGTGCCAGCACAAGGGCAGGGCTCACCTACGAGCAGTACTTC. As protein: CASTRAGLTYEQYF.